The entry below describes one TCR beta chain. This entry belongs to a study of brain T cells in children with intractable seizures. Time point specified: blood from clinic visit 5 months post-surgery; TSC patient then seizure free. This table comes from immunoSEQ multiplex PCR, and its TCRdb copy is limited to in-frame clones, with some not included. The table includes about 350,000 clones, about 94% detected once. The TCR originated in a boy in the first two years of life with tuberous sclerosis and intractable seizures. The sequencing here drew on peripheral blood, taken less than 6 months after surgery.

CDR3 in DNA: TGTGCCAGCAGCAAAGGGGACAGGGGAGGTGGAAACACCATATATTTT. Residues: CASSKGDRGGGNTIYF. The rearrangement links TRBV21-1 to TRBJ1-3; TRBD1, as called in the table, went unchecked against the DNA. TRBV21-1 constitutes a pseudogene. This CDR3 is 16 amino acids long.